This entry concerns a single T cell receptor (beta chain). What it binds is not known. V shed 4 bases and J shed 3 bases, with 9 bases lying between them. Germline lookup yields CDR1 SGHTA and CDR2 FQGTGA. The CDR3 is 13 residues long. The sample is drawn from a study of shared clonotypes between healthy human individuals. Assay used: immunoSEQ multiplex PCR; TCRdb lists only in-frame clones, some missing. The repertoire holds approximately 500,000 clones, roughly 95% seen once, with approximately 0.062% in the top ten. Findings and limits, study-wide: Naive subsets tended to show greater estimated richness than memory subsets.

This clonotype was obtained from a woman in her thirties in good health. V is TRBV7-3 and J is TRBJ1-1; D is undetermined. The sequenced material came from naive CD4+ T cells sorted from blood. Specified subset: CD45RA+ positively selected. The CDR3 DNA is TGTGCCAGCAGCTCCGTTGGGTACACTGAAGCTTTCTTT. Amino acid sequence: CASSSVGYTEAFF.